This T cell receptor beta chain was sequenced in a study of a mutant IDH1 vaccine in newly diagnosed glioma. Specified time point: week 5, during vaccination. In every dose of vaccine, 300 ug of mutant IDH1 20-mer peptide was given alongside topical imiquimod. Produced via immunoSEQ multiplex PCR; TCRdb's table is partial and in-frame only. The top ten hold just under 9.5% of the sample, which has 23,000 or so clones, 77% seen once. The CDR3 runs to 14 residues. Germline loops: CDR1 SGHVS, CDR2 FQNEAQ. V shed 5 bases and J shed 2 bases, with 12 bases lying between them. To note about this clone: What it recognizes is unknown.

This rearrangement joins TRBV7-8 to TRBJ1-2; possible D gene TRBD1, 5 bases. The origin of this receptor is a man between 35 and 55 years old with glioma. Sequenced material: PBMCs, taken from a glioma patient whose treatment included an IDH1 peptide vaccine. DNA of the CDR3: TGTGCCAGCAGCCCCCCCGGGGGGAACTATGGCTACACCTTC. Translating it yields CASSPPGGNYGYTF.